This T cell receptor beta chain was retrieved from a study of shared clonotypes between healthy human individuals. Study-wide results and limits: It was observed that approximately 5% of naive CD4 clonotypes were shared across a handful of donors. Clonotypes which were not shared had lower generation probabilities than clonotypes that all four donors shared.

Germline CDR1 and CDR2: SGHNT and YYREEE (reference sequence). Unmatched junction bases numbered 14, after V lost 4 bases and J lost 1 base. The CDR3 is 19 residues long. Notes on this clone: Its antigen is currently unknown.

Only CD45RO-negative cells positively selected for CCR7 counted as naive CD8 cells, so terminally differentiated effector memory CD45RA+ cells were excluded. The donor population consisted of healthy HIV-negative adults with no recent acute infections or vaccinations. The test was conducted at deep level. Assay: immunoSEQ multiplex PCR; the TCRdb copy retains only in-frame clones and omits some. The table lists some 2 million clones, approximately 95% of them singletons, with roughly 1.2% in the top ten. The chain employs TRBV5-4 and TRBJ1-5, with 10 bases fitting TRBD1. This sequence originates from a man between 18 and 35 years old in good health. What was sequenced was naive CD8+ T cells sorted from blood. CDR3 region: CASSRDRGGKRASNQPQHF. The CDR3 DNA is TGTGCCAGCAGCCGGGACAGGGGAGGGAAAAGGGCCAGCAATCAGCCCCAGCATTTT.